This T cell receptor beta chain was sequenced during a study of shared clonotypes between healthy human individuals. This was a deep-level run. In the sorted-subset replicate PCRs, approximately 200 ng DNA, around 32,000 T cell genomes, was used. TCRdb keeps only in-frame clones here, not all; method: immunoSEQ multiplex PCR. The table records some 2,500,000 clones, 90% to 95% of them present only once. The study drew all its donors from Caucasian adults living in Nashville, Tennessee. The sequence came from a man aged 18-30 years in good health. Some clones in this sample may be carry-over from other donors' samples. Specimen: naive CD4+ T cells from PBMCs. As to subset: CD45RA+ positively selected.

CDR3 region: CASSLRRVRGIITFF. The DNA of the CDR3 is TGTGCCAGCAGTTTACGCAGGGTTCGGGGAATTATAACTTTCTTT. This chain uses TRBV6-5 with TRBJ1-1; perhaps TRBD1 as D (5 bases). The germline V gene encodes CDR1 MNHEY and CDR2 SVGAGI. The CDR3 extends over 15 amino acids. Between the trimmed V and J ends, which lost 4 bases and 12 bases, there was a span of 24 bases.